This T cell receptor (beta chain) came from a study of T-cell reconstitution after alpha-beta-depleted transplantation in children. The library targeted TCRbeta and was prepared with unique molecular identifiers. TCRdb independently ran MiXCR on the PCR reads; one entry per CDR3 protein. The sample includes about 200,000 distinct CDR3 sequences, around 5.9% of them seen just once. General study findings and limits: Two months or so post-transplant, alpha-beta T cells reportedly derived from several hundred expanded graft clones. Some patients' high day-60 TCRbeta diversity was attributed to recipient cells surviving conditioning.

This clonotype has ten or more counts. The antigen is undetermined. This sequence was found in a girl less than two years old with combined immunodeficiency, due to receive a stem cell transplant. The starting material was PBMCs, obtained before TCRalphabeta/CD19-depleted stem cell transplant.

The DNA of the CDR3 is TGCAGTGCTACCCCAGGGGACTGGAACACCGGGGAGCTGTTTTTT. It is translated as CSATPGDWNTGELFF. The genes are TRBV20-1 and TRBJ2-2; TRBD1 or TRBD2 may be the D gene (6 bases each). Per germline, CDR1 DFQATT and CDR2 SNEGSKA (reference sequence). CDR3 size: 15 residues. Trimming cost V 4 bases and J 1 base, with 13 bases left between them.